This T cell receptor beta chain stems from a study of OX40 agonist ivuxolimab in advanced cancers. Study-wide results and limits: The work left the antigen specificity of expanded peripheral T cells undetermined.

Peripheral blood came from all dose cohorts at three timepoints. A remark on this clone: Its target is not known.

The CDR3 totals 16 residues. CDR1 is SGHRS, CDR2 YFSETQ, per germline. Losses at the gene ends were 3 bases for V and 5 bases for J; bases not matched to a gene: 9. Libraries were prepared by immunoSEQ multiplex PCR; TCRdb keeps only in-frame clonotypes and omits some of them. The top ten hold 2% to 3% of the sample, which has tens of thousands of clones, roughly 91% seen once. The V and J genes are TRBV5-1 and TRBJ2-2; 8 bases agree with TRBD2. The TCR comes from an adult with an advanced solid tumor such as melanoma, head and neck, liver or kidney cancer. The sequences come from CD4+ or CD8+ T cells sorted from blood, collected in a trial of the OX40 agonist ivuxolimab. The DNA of the CDR3 is TGCGCCAGCAGCTCCCTTAGCGGGGTGGGGACCGGGGAGCTGTTTTTT. It codes for CASSSLSGVGTGELFF.